This entry is about one TCR beta chain. This record comes from a study of control samples from healthy donors and cancer patients. Sequencing used immunoSEQ multiplex PCR; TCRdb keeps in-frame clones, though not all of them. This table holds about 60,000 clones, around 90% found once. The CDR3 runs 14 residues. Germline CDR1 KGHSH, CDR2 LQKENI. The ends were cut back, 4 bases at V and 3 bases at J, with 10 bases in the middle. The sample was blood. This clonotype originated in a man aged 50-60 years in good health. This sequence joins TRBV18 and TRBJ1-3; D perhaps matches TRBD1 (5 bases). CDR3 sequence (DNA): TGTGCCAGCTCACTTGGACAAGTTGGAAACACCATATATTTT. Translating it yields CASSLGQVGNTIYF.